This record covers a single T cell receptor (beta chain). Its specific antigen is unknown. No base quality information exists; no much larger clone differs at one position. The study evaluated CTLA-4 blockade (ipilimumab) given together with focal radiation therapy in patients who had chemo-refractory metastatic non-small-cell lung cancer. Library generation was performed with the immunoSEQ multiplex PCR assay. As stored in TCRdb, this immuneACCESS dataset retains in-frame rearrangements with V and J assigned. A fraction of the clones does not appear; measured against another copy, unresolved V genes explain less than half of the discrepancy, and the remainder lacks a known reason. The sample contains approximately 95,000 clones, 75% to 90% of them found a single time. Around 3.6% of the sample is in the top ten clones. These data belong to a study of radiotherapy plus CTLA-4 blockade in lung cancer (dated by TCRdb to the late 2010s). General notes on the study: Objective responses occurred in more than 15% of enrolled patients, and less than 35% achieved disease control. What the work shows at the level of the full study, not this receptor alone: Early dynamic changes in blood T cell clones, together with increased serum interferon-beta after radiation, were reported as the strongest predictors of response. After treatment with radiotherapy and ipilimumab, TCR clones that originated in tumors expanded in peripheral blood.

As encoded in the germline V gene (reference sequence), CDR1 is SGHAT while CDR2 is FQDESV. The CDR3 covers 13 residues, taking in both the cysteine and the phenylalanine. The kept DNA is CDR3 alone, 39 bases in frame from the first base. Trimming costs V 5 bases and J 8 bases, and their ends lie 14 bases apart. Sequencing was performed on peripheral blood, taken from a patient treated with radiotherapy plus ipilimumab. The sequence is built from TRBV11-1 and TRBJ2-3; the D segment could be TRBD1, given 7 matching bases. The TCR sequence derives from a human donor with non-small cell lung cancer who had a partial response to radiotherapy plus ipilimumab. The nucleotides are TGTGCCAGCAGCACCCGACAGGGAGGTACGCAGTATTTT. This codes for CASSTRQGGTQYF.